This T cell receptor beta chain was obtained from a study of cytomegalovirus exposure and HLA in healthy donors. Study as a whole: Of some 410 genotyped donors, roughly 81% grouped in the Caucasian-associated ancestry cluster. Points from the study as a whole: Accurate predictions that matched the HLA-A and HLA-B alleles of most subjects were reportedly made from TCR beta sequences. 15,000 to 20,000 TCR beta sequences were associated with HLA alleles at 0.05 false discovery rate in a later analysis. Later on, a genetic analysis was performed. It linked a missense variant in DCLRE1C with V- and J-gene trimming of TCR beta.

The CDR3 runs to 13 residues. V shed 5 bases and J 5 bases; nucleotides not matched to a gene: 3. Germline CDR1 reads SGHNT; CDR2 reads YENEEA. Primers: 60 Vbeta forward and 13 Jbeta reverse. This table comes from immunoSEQ multiplex PCR, and its TCRdb copy is limited to in-frame clones, with some not included. Altogether roughly 100,000 clones are present, roughly three quarters being singletons, with the ten largest covering 3.2%. Concerning this clone: What it binds is unknown.

Sequencing was performed on PBMCs. The clonotype comes from a man aged 25 to 40 in good health and CMV-seronegative. The V call is TRBV11-3, the J call TRBJ2-5; TRBD2 matches 9 bases. The CDR3 is CASSPGLAETQYF. CDR3 nucleotides: TGTGCCAGCAGCCCCGGACTAGCGGAGACCCAGTACTTC.